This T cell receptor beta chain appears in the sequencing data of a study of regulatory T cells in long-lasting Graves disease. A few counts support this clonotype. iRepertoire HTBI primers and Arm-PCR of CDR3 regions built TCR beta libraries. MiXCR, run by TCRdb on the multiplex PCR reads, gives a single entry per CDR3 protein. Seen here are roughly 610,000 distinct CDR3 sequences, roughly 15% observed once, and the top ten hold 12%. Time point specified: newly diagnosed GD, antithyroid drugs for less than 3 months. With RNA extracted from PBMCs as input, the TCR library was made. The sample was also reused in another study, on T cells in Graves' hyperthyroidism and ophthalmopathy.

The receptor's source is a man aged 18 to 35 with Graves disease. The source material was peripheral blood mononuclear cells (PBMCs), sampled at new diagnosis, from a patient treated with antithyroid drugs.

Here the CDR3 DNA reads TGTGCCTGGAGTGTAAGCGGAACTGTGAGAAACATTCAGTACTTC. This translates into CAWSVSGTVRNIQYF. The chain recombines TRBV30 with TRBJ2-4, with a weak D call TRBD2 (5 bases). Germline CDR1 is GTSNPN and CDR2 is SVGIG (reference sequence). With 0 bases removed from V and 6 bases from J, the gap between germline ends came to 15 bases. CDR3 length equals 15 residues.